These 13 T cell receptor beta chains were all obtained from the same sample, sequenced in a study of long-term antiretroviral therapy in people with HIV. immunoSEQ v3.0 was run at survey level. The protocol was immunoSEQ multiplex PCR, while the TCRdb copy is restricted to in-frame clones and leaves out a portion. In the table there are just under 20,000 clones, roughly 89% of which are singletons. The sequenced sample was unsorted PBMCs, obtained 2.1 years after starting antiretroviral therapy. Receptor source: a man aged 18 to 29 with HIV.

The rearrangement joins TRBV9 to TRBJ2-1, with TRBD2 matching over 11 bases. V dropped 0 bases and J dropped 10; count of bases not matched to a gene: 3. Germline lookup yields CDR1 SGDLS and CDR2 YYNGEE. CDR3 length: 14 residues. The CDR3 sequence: CASSVDASGREQFF. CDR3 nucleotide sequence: TGTGCCAGCAGCGTAGATGCTAGCGGGAGGGAGCAGTTCTTC.

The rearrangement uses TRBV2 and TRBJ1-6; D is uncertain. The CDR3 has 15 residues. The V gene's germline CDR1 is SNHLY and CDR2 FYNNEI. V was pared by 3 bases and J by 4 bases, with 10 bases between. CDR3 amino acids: CASSEVGSYNSPLHF. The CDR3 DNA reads TGTGCCAGCAGTGAGGTCGGCTCTTATAATTCACCCCTCCACTTT.

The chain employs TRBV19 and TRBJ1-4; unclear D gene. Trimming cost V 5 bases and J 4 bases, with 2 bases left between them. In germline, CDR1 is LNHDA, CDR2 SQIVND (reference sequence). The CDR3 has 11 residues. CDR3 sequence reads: CASSDNEKLFF. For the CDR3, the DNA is TGTGCCAGTAGTGATAATGAAAAACTGTTTTTT.

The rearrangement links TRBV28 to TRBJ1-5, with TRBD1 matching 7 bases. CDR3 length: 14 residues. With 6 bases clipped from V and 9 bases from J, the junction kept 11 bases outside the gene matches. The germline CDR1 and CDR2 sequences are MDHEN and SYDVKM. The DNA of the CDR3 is TGTGCCAGCAGATACTTGACAGGGACGGGGCCCCAGCATTTT. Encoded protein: CASRYLTGTGPQHF.

The CDR3: CASSLADRVFEQFF. CDR3 sequence (DNA): TGTGCCAGCAGCCTCGCGGACCGAGTTTTTGAGCAGTTCTTC. V is TRBV5-5 and J is TRBJ2-1; D not resolved. CDR3 size: 14 residues. Deletions cut 4 bases from V and 9 bases from J, with 17 bases between. CDR1 SGHKS and CDR2 YYEKEE come from the germline V gene (reference sequence).

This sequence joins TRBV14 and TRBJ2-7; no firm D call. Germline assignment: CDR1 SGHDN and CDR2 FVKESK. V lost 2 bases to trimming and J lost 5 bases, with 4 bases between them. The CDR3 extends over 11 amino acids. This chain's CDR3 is CASSQLDEQYF. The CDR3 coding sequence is TGTGCCAGCAGCCAATTGGACGAGCAGTACTTC.

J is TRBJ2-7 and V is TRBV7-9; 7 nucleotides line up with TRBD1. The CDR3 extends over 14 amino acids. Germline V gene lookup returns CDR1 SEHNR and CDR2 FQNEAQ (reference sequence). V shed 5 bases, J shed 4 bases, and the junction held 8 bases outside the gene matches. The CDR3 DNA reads TGTGCCAGCAGCCCTTCCGGGACAGCTTACGAGCAGTACTTC. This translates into CASSPSGTAYEQYF.

The CDR3 sequence is CASGRTALYNEQFF. The CDR3 nucleotides read TGTGCCAGCGGGCGGACAGCACTCTACAATGAGCAGTTCTTC. The chain combines TRBV25-1 with TRBJ2-1; maybe TRBD1 (6 bases). The CDR3 consists of 14 residues. Between the trimmed V and J ends, which lost 8 bases and 3 bases, there was a span of 14 bases. CDR1 and CDR2 (germline): MGHDK, SYGVNS.

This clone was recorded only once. The DNA of the CDR3 is TGTGCCAGCAGTTACTGGAACACCGGGGAGCTGTTTTTT. This translates into CASSYWNTGELFF. V and J are TRBV6-6 and TRBJ2-2, with D uncertain. Germline CDR1 is MNHNY and CDR2 is SVGAGI (reference sequence). This CDR3 region has 13 residues. V shed 1 base and J shed 1 base, with 1 base lying between them.

The CDR3 nucleotides read TGTGCCAGCTCAACATGGGCGGCCGAGCAGTACTTC. Translated, it gives CASSTWAAEQYF. This chain connects TRBV14 to TRBJ2-7; D unclear. V dropped 8 bases and J dropped 6 bases, with 14 bases sitting between them. CDR1 and CDR2 (germline): SGHDN, FVKESK. The CDR3 runs 12 residues.

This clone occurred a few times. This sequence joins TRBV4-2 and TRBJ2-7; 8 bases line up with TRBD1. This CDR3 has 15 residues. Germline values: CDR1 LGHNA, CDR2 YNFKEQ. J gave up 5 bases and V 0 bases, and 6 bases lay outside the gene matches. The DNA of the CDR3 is TGTGCCAGCAGCCAAGATCCAGGGGGCTTCGACGAGCAGTACTTC. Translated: CASSQDPGGFDEQYF.

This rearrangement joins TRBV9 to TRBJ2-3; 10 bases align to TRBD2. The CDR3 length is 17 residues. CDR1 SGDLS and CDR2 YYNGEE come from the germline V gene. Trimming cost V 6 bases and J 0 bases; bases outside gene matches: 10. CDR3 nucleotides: TGTGCCAGCAAAGAACTCCCGGGACTAGCGAGCACAGATACGCAGTATTTT. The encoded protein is CASKELPGLASTDTQYF. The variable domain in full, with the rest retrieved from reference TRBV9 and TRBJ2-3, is DSGVTQTPKHLITATGQRVTLRCSPRSGDLSVYWYQQSLDQGLQFLIQYYNGEERAKGNILERFSAQQFPDLHSELNLSSLELGDSALYFCASKELPGLASTDTQYFGPGTRLTVL.

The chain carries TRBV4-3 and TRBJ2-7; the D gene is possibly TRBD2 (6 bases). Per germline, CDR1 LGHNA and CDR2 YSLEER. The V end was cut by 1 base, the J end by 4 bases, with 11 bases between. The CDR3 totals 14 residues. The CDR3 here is CASSQAQAGYEQYF. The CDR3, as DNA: TGCGCCAGCAGCCAAGCCCAGGCGGGGTACGAGCAGTACTTC.